The 23 T cell receptor beta chains below all came from one sample that was sequenced in a study of T cells in narcolepsy. Assay used: immunoSEQ multiplex PCR; TCRdb lists only in-frame clones, some missing. Among about 15,000 clones, 85% were seen once, and the ten largest hold 30% to 40%. Material for sequencing was memory (CD45RA-) CD4+ T cells from blood. The receptor source for this set is a human donor in good health.

The genes are TRBV7-9 and TRBJ1-6; 12 bases are a match to TRBD1. Trimming removed 6 bases from V and 7 bases from J; junction bases left unmatched: 4. CDR1 and CDR2 (germline): SEHNR, FQNEAQ (reference sequence). This CDR3 region has 15 residues. The CDR3 coding sequence is TGTGCCAGCAGGGACGGGACAGGGGGCAATTCACCCCTCCACTTT. Its protein is CASRDGTGGNSPLHF.

This chain uses TRBV7-2 with TRBJ1-2, with 8 bases fitting TRBD1. The germline CDR1 and CDR2 sequences are SGHTA and FQGNSA. V was clipped by 2 bases and J by 6 bases; unmatched bases: 11. The CDR3 has 16 residues. CDR3 residues: CASSLKAGTGRDGYTF. The CDR3 DNA reads TGTGCCAGCAGCTTAAAGGCTGGGACAGGAAGGGATGGCTACACCTTC.

This chain connects TRBV18 to TRBJ1-5, with TRBD1 matching 7 bases. The junction had 27 bases not matched to a gene; V was cut back by 8 bases and J by 8 bases. Germline V gives CDR1 KGHSH, CDR2 LQKENI. CDR3 size: 19 residues. In DNA, the CDR3 is TGTGCCAGCCCGGGAAACCGGGACAGAGATCCGTTCGTGAATGAGCCCCAGCATTTT. Amino acids: CASPGNRDRDPFVNEPQHF.

The CDR3 loop is CASSLMRGPNEQFF. CDR3 nucleotides: TGTGCCAGCAGTTTAATGCGTGGTCCGAATGAGCAGTTCTTC. The rearrangement uses TRBV27 and TRBJ2-1; D unclear. Germline V gene lookup returns CDR1 MNHEY and CDR2 SMNVEV (reference sequence). CDR3 size: 14 residues. The germline V and J ends were trimmed by 2 bases and 7 bases, with 12 bases remaining between them.

The chain is built from TRBV6-5 and TRBJ1-6; D possibly corresponds to TRBD1 (6 bases). Germline V CDR1 and CDR2: MNHEY, SVGAGI. V dropped 5 bases and J dropped 7 bases, with 12 bases sitting between them. The CDR3 has 14 amino acids. DNA of the CDR3: TGTGCCAGCAGTGCAAGAGGACAGAATTCACCCCTCCACTTT. Residues: CASSARGQNSPLHF.

This clone was seen once. V is TRBV18 and J is TRBJ1-2, with TRBD1 matching 10 bases. V gave up 4 bases and J gave up 7 bases; unmatched junction bases: 9. The CDR3 covers 15 residues. Germline-derived CDR1 and CDR2 are KGHSH and LQKENI. Here the CDR3 reads CASSREGQGFSGYTF. CDR3 nucleotide sequence: TGTGCCAGCTCACGTGAGGGACAGGGGTTCTCTGGCTACACCTTC.

This clone was counted only a few times. CDR3 residues: CASSLGGITGAYEQYF. The CDR3, as DNA: TGTGCCAGCAGCTTGGGGGGTATCACCGGGGCCTACGAGCAGTACTTC. The V call is TRBV7-2, the J call TRBJ2-7; the D gene is possibly TRBD2 (6 bases). The CDR3 is made up of 16 amino acids. The V gene lost 3 bases and the J gene lost 2 bases, with 17 bases spanning the gap. Germline lookup yields CDR1 SGHTA and CDR2 FQGNSA.

This chain uses TRBV18 with TRBJ2-3; no firm D call. The ends were cut back, 1 base at V and 0 bases at J, with 14 bases in the middle. The CDR3 sequence is 17 residues long. Germline V gene sequence: CDR1 KGHSH, CDR2 LQKENI. The CDR3 spells CASSPRKEVTSTDTQYF. In DNA form, the CDR3 reads TGTGCCAGCTCACCACGTAAGGAAGTAACTAGCACAGATACGCAGTATTTT.

This chain links TRBV7-7 with TRBJ2-3; 7 bases align to TRBD2. The CDR3 totals 14 residues. Germline-derived CDR1 and CDR2 are SSHAT and FNYEAQ (reference sequence). V trimming: 1 base; J trimming: 5 bases; junction bases outside the gene matches: 3. CDR3 DNA sequence: TGTGCCAGCAGCTTAGGACTAGCTGGAGATACGCAGTATTTT. This encodes CASSLGLAGDTQYF.

The rearrangement joins TRBV5-1 to TRBJ2-3; no firm D call. CDR1 and CDR2 (germline): SGHRS, YFSETQ. The CDR3 sequence is 11 residues long. V was shortened by 0 bases and J by 4 bases, with 0 bases between the two germline ends. The CDR3 loop is CASSLADTQYF. DNA for the CDR3: TGCGCCAGCAGCTTGGCAGATACGCAGTATTTT.

This sequence joins TRBV7-7 and TRBJ2-5; no clear D. In germline, CDR1 is SSHAT, CDR2 FNYEAQ (reference sequence). This CDR3 comprises 13 residues. V was pared by 1 base and J by 5 bases, with 8 bases between. CDR3 sequence (DNA): TGTGCCAGCAGCTTAGGACGTGTGGAGACCCAGTACTTC. This codes for CASSLGRVETQYF. Filled out from reference TRBV7-7 and TRBJ2-5, the complete variable domain reads GAGVSQSPRYKVTKRGQDVTLRCDPISSHATLYWYQQALGQGPEFLTYFNYEAQPDKSGLPSDRFSAERPEGSISTLTIQRTEQRDSAMYRCASSLGRVETQYFGPGTRLLVL.

The chain recombines TRBV11-2 with TRBJ1-4, with D unclear. This CDR3 contains 15 residues. Trimming took 2 bases from V and 0 from J, leaving 7 bases between them. Germline V CDR1 and CDR2: SGHAT, FQNNGV. The CDR3, as DNA: TGTGCCAGCAGCTTAACTGGTGCAACTAATGAAAAACTGTTTTTT. This sequence encodes CASSLTGATNEKLFF.

The V gene is TRBV7-9, the J gene TRBJ2-1, with 11 bases aligning to TRBD2. Germline V lookup: CDR1 SEHNR, CDR2 FQNEAQ (reference sequence). V lost 5 bases and J lost 7; bases outside the gene matches: 10. CDR3 length: 16 amino acids. CDR3 region: CASSTVQLAGGNEQFF. CDR3 coding DNA: TGTGCCAGCAGCACAGTGCAGCTAGCGGGAGGTAATGAGCAGTTCTTC.

The chain links TRBV19 to TRBJ2-7; TRBD1 might be the D (6 bases). The V gene's germline CDR1 is LNHDA and CDR2 SQIVND (reference sequence). This CDR3 contains 14 residues. V lost 6 bases to trimming and J lost 6 bases, with 18 bases between them. The chain's CDR3 is CASSPTGSVREQYF. The CDR3, as DNA: TGTGCCAGTAGCCCCACAGGGAGCGTCCGCGAGCAGTACTTC.

DNA of the CDR3: TGTGCCAGCAGAATACAGGGGGCCCCATTCGACACCTTC. This codes for CASRIQGAPFDTF. The rearrangement joins TRBV6-6 to TRBJ1-2; 9 bases match TRBD1. CDR1 is MNHNY, CDR2 SVGAGI, per germline (reference sequence). The CDR3 runs 13 residues. The V gene end was trimmed by 6 bases and the J gene end by 12 bases; junction bases not matched to a gene: 11.

The count of this clone is one. This sequence joins TRBV11-1 and TRBJ2-3; weak D call: TRBD1 (5 bases). The CDR3 extends over 15 amino acids. Germline CDR1 and CDR2: SGHAT and FQDESV (reference sequence). V lost 2 bases, J lost 1 base, and 10 bases lay in between. CDR3 bases: TGTGCCAGCAGCTTAAGTCCCAGGGGCACAGATACGCAGTATTTT. Translation: CASSLSPRGTDTQYF.

The chain has TRBV15 and TRBJ1-4, with D possibly being TRBD1 (5 bases). Germline V gene lookup returns CDR1 LNHNV and CDR2 YYDKDF (reference sequence). The V and J ends lost 5 bases and 8 bases respectively, with 12 bases between them. The CDR3 consists of 13 residues. CDR3 loop: CATSGPGGEKLFF. The CDR3 nucleotides are TGTGCCACCAGCGGCCCGGGGGGGGAAAAACTGTTTTTT.

The rearrangement joins TRBV5-1 to TRBJ2-1; the match to TRBD2 covers 8 bases. CDR1 and CDR2 from the germline V gene are SGHRS and YFSETQ. The CDR3 has 15 amino acids. V was clipped by 3 bases and J by 7 bases; unmatched bases: 9. CDR3 sequence (DNA): TGCGCCAGCAGCTCCGGGGGGGCCGATAGGAATGAGCAGTTCTTC. This encodes CASSSGGADRNEQFF.

This clone was counted between two and nine times. V usage is TRBV4-1 and J usage is TRBJ1-1, with a weak D call TRBD1 (5 bases). V was clipped by 1 base and J by 3 bases, with 15 bases between them. This CDR3 has 16 residues. Germline CDR1 and CDR2: MGHRA and YSYEKL. CDR3 amino acids: CASSQGEYGGDTEAFF. In DNA, the CDR3 is TGCGCCAGCAGCCAAGGAGAGTACGGGGGGGACACTGAAGCTTTCTTT.

By share, this clone ranks as large. CDR3 in DNA: TGCGCCAGCAGTGACACCTTCACAGATACGCAGTATTTT. Its protein is CASSDTFTDTQYF. The chain is built from TRBV10-1 and TRBJ2-3; the D is unclear. CDR3 size: 13 residues. Germline assignment: CDR1 WNHNN and CDR2 SYGVQD (reference sequence). The V end lost 3 bases, the J end lost 2 bases, and 6 bases lay between the germline ends.

The chain is built from TRBV4-1 and TRBJ2-7, with a tentative D call TRBD1 (5 bases). V lost 0 bases, J lost 3 bases, and 15 bases lay in between. The CDR3 runs to 16 residues. CDR1 is MGHRA, CDR2 YSYEKL, per germline. The CDR3 region has the DNA TGCGCCAGCAGCCAAGAGCACAGGCTCAAACTCTACGAGCAGTACTTC. Protein: CASSQEHRLKLYEQYF.

V is TRBV6-1 and J is TRBJ1-1; 9 bases align to TRBD1. The ends lost 6 bases at V and 5 bases at J; junction bases unmatched: 7. CDR3 size: 14 residues. CDR1 MNHNS and CDR2 SASEGT come from the germline V gene. This CDR3 reads CASRTGTGKTEAFF. CDR3 nucleotides: TGTGCCAGCAGGACCGGGACAGGGAAGACTGAAGCTTTCTTT.

This clone was observed a single time. Other DNA sequences in this specimen translate into the identical CDR3. The rearrangement uses TRBV7-8 and TRBJ2-1; no reliable D call. Germline lookup yields CDR1 SGHVS and CDR2 FQNEAQ. The CDR3 length is 11 residues. The V end lost 4 bases, the J end lost 6 bases, and 4 bases lay between the germline ends. The CDR3 sequence is CASSSANEQFF. CDR3 nucleotide sequence: TGTGCCAGCAGCTCAGCCAATGAGCAGTTCTTC.